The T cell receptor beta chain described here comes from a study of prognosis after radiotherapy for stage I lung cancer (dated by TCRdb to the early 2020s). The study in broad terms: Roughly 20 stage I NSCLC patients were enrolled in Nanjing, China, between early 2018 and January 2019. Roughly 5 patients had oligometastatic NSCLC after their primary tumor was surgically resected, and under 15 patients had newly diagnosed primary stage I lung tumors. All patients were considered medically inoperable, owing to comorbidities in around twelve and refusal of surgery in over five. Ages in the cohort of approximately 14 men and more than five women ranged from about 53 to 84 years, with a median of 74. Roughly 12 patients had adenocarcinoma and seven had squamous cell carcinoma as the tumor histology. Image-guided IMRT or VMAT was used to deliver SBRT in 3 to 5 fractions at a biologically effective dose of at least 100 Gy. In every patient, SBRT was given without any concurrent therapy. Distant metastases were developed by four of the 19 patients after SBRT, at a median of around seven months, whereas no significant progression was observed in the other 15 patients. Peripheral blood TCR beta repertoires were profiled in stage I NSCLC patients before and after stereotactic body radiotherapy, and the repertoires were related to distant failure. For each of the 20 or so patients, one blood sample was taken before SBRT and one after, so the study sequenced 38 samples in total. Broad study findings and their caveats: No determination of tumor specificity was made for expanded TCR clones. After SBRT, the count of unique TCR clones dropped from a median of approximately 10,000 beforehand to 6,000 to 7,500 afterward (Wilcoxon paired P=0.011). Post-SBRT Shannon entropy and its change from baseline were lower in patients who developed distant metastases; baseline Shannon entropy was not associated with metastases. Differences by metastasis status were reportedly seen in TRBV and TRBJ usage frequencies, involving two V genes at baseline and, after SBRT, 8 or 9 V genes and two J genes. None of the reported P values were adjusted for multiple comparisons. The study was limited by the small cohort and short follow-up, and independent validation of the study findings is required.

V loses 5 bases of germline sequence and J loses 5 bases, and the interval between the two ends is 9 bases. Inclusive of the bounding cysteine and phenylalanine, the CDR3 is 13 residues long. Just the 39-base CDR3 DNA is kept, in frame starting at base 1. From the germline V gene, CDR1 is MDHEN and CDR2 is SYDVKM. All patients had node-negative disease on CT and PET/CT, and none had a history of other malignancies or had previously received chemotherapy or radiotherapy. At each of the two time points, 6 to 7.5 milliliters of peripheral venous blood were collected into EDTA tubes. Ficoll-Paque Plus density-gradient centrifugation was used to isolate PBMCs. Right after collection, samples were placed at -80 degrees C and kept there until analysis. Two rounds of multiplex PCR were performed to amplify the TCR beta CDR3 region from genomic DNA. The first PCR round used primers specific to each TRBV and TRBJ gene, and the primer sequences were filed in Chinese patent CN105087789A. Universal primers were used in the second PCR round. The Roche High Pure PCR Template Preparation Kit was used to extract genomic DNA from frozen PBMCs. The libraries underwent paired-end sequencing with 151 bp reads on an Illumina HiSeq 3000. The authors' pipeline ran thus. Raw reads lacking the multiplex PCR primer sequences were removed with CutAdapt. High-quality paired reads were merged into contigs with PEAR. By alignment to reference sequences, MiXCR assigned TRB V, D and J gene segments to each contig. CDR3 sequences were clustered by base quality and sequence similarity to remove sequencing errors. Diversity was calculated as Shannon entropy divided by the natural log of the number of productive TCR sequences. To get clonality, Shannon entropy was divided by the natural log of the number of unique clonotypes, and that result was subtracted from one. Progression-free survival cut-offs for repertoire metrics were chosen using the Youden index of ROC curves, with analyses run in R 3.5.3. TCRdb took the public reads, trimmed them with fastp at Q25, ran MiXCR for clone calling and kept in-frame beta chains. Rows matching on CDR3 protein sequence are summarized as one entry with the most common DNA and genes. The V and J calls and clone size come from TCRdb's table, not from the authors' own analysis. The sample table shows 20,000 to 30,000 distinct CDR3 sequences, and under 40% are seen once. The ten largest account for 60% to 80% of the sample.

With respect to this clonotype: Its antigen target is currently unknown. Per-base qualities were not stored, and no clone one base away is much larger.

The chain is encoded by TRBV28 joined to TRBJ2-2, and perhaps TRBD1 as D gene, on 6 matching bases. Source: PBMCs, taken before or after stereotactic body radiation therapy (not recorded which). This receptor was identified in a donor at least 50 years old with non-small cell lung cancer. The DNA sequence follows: TGTGCCAGCAGTACCAGGGGTACCGGGGAGCTGTTTTTT. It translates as CASSTRGTGELFF.